This TCR beta chain appears in the sequencing data of a study of blood T cell repertoires in COVID-19. About the research overall: The United States, Italy and Spain were the sources of the acute and convalescent COVID-19 samples. T cells, B-cell-depleted T cells, or PBMCs supplied cDNA or gDNA.

The CDR3 has 15 amino acids. Germline trimming cut 4 bases from V and 2 bases from J; bases unmatched to any gene: 3. CDR1 and CDR2 from the germline V gene are MNHNY and SVGAGI (reference sequence). The method was immunoSEQ multiplex PCR; TCRdb's version includes in-frame clones alone and lacks a portion of them. The profile shows tens of thousands of clones, 70% to 90% of them singletons. Sequenced: peripheral blood. The source is a man aged 45-65 years with active COVID-19. V and J are TRBV6-6 and TRBJ2-3; 10 bases fit TRBD1. CDR3 sequence: CASSLGQGITDTQYF. The DNA for the CDR3 is TGTGCCAGCAGTTTGGGACAGGGGATCACAGATACGCAGTATTTT.